This T cell receptor beta chain was identified in a study of shared clonotypes between healthy human individuals. Study-level information: Each donor's CD8 memory used one plate, CD8 naive two, each CD4 subset three.

This CDR3 region has 15 residues. The V end lost 2 bases, the J end lost 0 bases, and 9 bases lay between the germline ends. CDR1 and CDR2 from the germline V gene are SGDLS and YYNGEE. This table comes from immunoSEQ multiplex PCR, and its TCRdb copy is limited to in-frame clones, with some not included. The sample shows over a million clones, roughly 95% of them seen only once. Concerning this clone itself: The sample carries other DNA sequences with the same CDR3.

This clonotype was obtained from a man aged 30 to 45 in good health. The chain recombines TRBV9 with TRBJ1-3, with D tentatively TRBD1 (5 bases). The sequenced sample was naive CD4+ T cells sorted from blood. Subset noted: CD45RA+ positively selected. The CDR3 is CASSVAGTSGNTIYF. CDR3 in DNA: TGTGCCAGCAGCGTTGCCGGGACCTCTGGAAACACCATATATTTT.